The 15 T cell receptor beta chains reported below all come from one sample, sequenced in a study of shared clonotypes between healthy human individuals. This table comes from immunoSEQ multiplex PCR, and its TCRdb copy is limited to in-frame clones, with some not included. The table includes about 2,200,000 clones, just over 90% detected once. CD8 cells regarded as naive lacked CD45RO, were positively chosen for CCR7, and omitted terminally differentiated effector memory CD45RA+ cells. The specimen sequenced was naive CD8+ T cells from PBMCs. These receptors came from a man aged 18 to 29 in good health. Some clones in this sample may be carry-over from other donors' samples.

The rearrangement uses TRBV28 and TRBJ1-1; D possibly corresponds to TRBD1 (5 bases). V shed 3 bases and J shed 0 bases, with 14 bases lying between them. CDR3 size: 16 residues. Germline V gives CDR1 MDHEN, CDR2 SYDVKM. CDR3 sequence reads: CASSLGVESMNTEAFF. CDR3 sequence (DNA): TGTGCCAGCAGTTTGGGGGTGGAGAGTATGAACACTGAAGCTTTCTTT.

The chain joins TRBV19 to TRBJ1-2; tentative D call: TRBD1 (5 bases). Germline V gene lookup returns CDR1 LNHDA and CDR2 SQIVND (reference sequence). CDR3 length: 15 amino acids. The V gene lost 3 bases and the J gene lost 7 bases, with 18 bases spanning the gap. CDR3 loop: CASSISGRDPRGYTF. The CDR3 nucleotides read TGTGCCAGTAGTATTTCGGGACGGGACCCTCGTGGCTACACCTTC.

This chain joins TRBV7-8 and TRBJ2-7, with TRBD2 identical over 14 bases. V lost 6 bases, J lost 1 base, and 8 bases stayed unmatched. Germline loops: CDR1 SGHVS, CDR2 FQNEAQ. CDR3 size: 17 residues. CDR3 coding DNA: TGTGCCAGCAGGTTCGGACTAGCGGGAGGCTTGTCCTACGAGCAGTACTTC. This codes for CASRFGLAGGLSYEQYF. Full variable domain (missing parts from reference TRBV7-8 and TRBJ2-7): GAGVSQSPRYKVAKRGQDVALRCDPISGHVSLFWYQQALGQGPEFLTYFQNEAQLDKSGLPSDRFFAERPEGSVSTLKIQRTQQEDSAVYLCASRFGLAGGLSYEQYFGPGTRLTVT.

The chain couples TRBV19 to TRBJ1-4, with TRBD1 matching over 7 bases. The ends lost 5 bases at V and 0 bases at J; junction bases unmatched: 3. Germline CDR1 LNHDA, CDR2 SQIVND (reference sequence). The CDR3 spans 15 residues. Written as DNA, the CDR3 is TGTGCCAGTAGTCCAGGGGGACCAACTAATGAAAAACTGTTTTTT. Amino acid sequence: CASSPGGPTNEKLFF.

The chain is built from TRBV7-9 and TRBJ1-4; possible D gene TRBD1, 6 bases. V lost 5 bases and J 5 bases, leaving 15 bases between the germline ends. Germline lookup yields CDR1 SEHNR and CDR2 FQNEAQ (reference sequence). This CDR3 region has 15 residues. The CDR3 sequence: CASSAPGGANEKLFF. DNA of the CDR3: TGTGCCAGCAGCGCCCCGGGGGGGGCGAATGAAAAACTGTTTTTT.

This rearrangement joins TRBV28 to TRBJ2-7; TRBD2 matches 8 bases. Trimming at V came to 10 bases and at J to 4 bases, leaving 24 bases not matched to a gene. CDR1 is MDHEN, CDR2 SYDVKM, per germline. The CDR3 length is 18 residues. The CDR3 loop is CATESLSDLGRVPYEQYF. CDR3 sequence (DNA): TGTGCCACGGAATCTCTTAGCGATCTCGGGAGGGTCCCTTACGAGCAGTACTTC.

This chain uses TRBV6-5 with TRBJ1-2, with D possibly being TRBD1 (5 bases). Trimming took off 7 bases at V and 2 bases at J, with 11 bases between the two ends. CDR1 and CDR2 from the germline V gene are MNHEY and SVGAGI. CDR3 length equals 13 residues. CDR3 DNA sequence: TGTGCCAGCAAAGCAAAGGGGAACTATGGCTACACCTTC. This codes for CASKAKGNYGYTF.

V and J are TRBV2 and TRBJ2-7; D tentatively fits TRBD1 or TRBD2 (5 bases each). CDR3 length equals 17 residues. Trimming pared 2 bases from V and 3 bases from J, leaving 20 bases between. Per germline, CDR1 SNHLY and CDR2 FYNNEI. The CDR3 loop reads CASSEYLRGVPHYEQYF. The CDR3 coding sequence is TGTGCCAGCAGTGAATATTTGAGAGGGGTCCCCCACTACGAGCAGTACTTC.

V and J are TRBV27 and TRBJ2-7; D remains ambiguous. CDR1 and CDR2 from the germline V gene are MNHEY and SMNVEV (reference sequence). V lost 10 bases to trimming and J lost 5 bases, with 12 bases between them. CDR3 size: 11 residues. The CDR3 coding sequence is TGTGCCACCAGCGCTGACCACGAGCAGTACTTC. This gives the protein CATSADHEQYF.

The rearrangement joins TRBV29-1 to TRBJ2-7; 7 positions match TRBD2. The J segment lost 0 bases and the V segment lost 4 bases, leaving 12 bases of the junction unmatched. The CDR3 extends over 16 amino acids. Germline V gene lookup returns CDR1 SQVTM and CDR2 ANQGSEA. The DNA for the CDR3 is TGCAGCGTTGTAATTGCGGGAGCCATCTCCTCCTACGAGCAGTACTTC. Amino acids: CSVVIAGAISSYEQYF.

J is TRBJ2-7 and V is TRBV6-5; tentative D call: TRBD2 (6 bases). Trimming pared 0 bases from V and 2 bases from J, leaving 11 bases between. Germline V gene sequence: CDR1 MNHEY, CDR2 SVGAGI. This CDR3 has 15 residues. CDR3 DNA: TGTGCCAGCAGTTACTCCCCGGGAGAGACCTACGAGCAGTACTTC. Encoded protein: CASSYSPGETYEQYF.

The chain combines TRBV7-9 with TRBJ2-7; D gene uncertain. The CDR3 covers 12 residues. Germline assignment: CDR1 SEHNR and CDR2 FQNEAQ (reference sequence). Trimming stripped 5 bases from V and 1 base from J, with 6 bases between. DNA of the CDR3: TGTGCCAGCAGCATTGTATCCTACGAGCAGTACTTC. Translation: CASSIVSYEQYF. The complete variable domain, with remaining parts taken from reference TRBV7-9 and TRBJ2-7, reads DTGVSQNPRHKITKRGQNVTFRCDPISEHNRLYWYRQTLGQGPEFLTYFQNEAQLEKSRLLSDRFSAERPKGSFSTLEIQRTEQGDSAMYLCASSIVSYEQYFGPGTRLTVT.

This clone occurred a few times. The sample contains more than one DNA sequence encoding this CDR3. V is TRBV4-1 and J is TRBJ1-1, with no clear D. The V and J ends lost 1 base and 1 base respectively, with 7 bases between them. There are 14 residues in the CDR3. CDR1 and CDR2 from the germline V gene are MGHRA and YSYEKL. The DNA for the CDR3 is TGCGCCAGCAGCCAAGTCGGGAAGAACACTGAAGCTTTCTTT. Translation gives CASSQVGKNTEAFF.

V and J are TRBV19 and TRBJ1-5; D is perhaps TRBD1 (6 bases). The CDR3 has 14 residues. The V end was cut by 7 bases, the J end by 4 bases, with 14 bases between. Germline CDR1 is LNHDA and CDR2 is SQIVND (reference sequence). The CDR3 is CASKTTGLNQPQHF. Here the CDR3 DNA reads TGTGCCAGTAAAACTACAGGGCTTAATCAGCCCCAGCATTTT.

The V and J genes are TRBV7-9 and TRBJ2-4; 7 nucleotides agree with TRBD1. From germline, CDR1 is SEHNR and CDR2 FQNEAQ (reference sequence). The V gene end was trimmed by 5 bases and the J gene end by 9 bases; junction bases not matched to a gene: 4. The CDR3 extends over 12 amino acids. The DNA for the CDR3 is TGTGCCAGCAGCCCGGGACAGTTCATTCAGTACTTC. This translates into CASSPGQFIQYF. The variable domain in full, completed from reference TRBV7-9 and TRBJ2-4, reads DTGVSQNPRHKITKRGQNVTFRCDPISEHNRLYWYRQTLGQGPEFLTYFQNEAQLEKSRLLSDRFSAERPKGSFSTLEIQRTEQGDSAMYLCASSPGQFIQYFGAGTRLSVL.